These 22 T cell receptor beta chains came from one sample sequenced in a study of cytomegalovirus exposure and HLA in healthy donors. With 60 Vbeta and 13 Jbeta primers, the PCR was carried out. Repertoires were generated with immunoSEQ multiplex PCR, while TCRdb's copy carries only in-frame clones and drops some. The sample shows 45,000 to 65,000 clones, around 72% of them seen only once. Specimen: PBMCs. These receptor sequences come from a woman between 50 and 59 years old in good health and CMV-seropositive.

A remark on this clone: Distinct nucleotide sequences in the sample also encode this CDR3. The chain joins TRBV2 to TRBJ1-1; no reliable D call. Germline CDR1 SNHLY, CDR2 FYNNEI. Trimming removed 2 bases at V and 7 bases at J, with 11 bases between. The CDR3 sequence is 13 residues long. The CDR3, as DNA: TGTGCCAGCAGTGAACAGACACGGTTTGAAGCTTTCTTT. This sequence encodes CASSEQTRFEAFF.

This chain joins TRBV7-9 and TRBJ2-3; D possibly corresponds to TRBD1 (5 bases). Trimming left V 5 bases short and J 3 bases short, with 15 bases between. Germline V CDR1 and CDR2: SEHNR, FQNEAQ (reference sequence). This CDR3 spans 15 amino acids. The CDR3 sequence is CASSPWAQGTDTQYF. The DNA of the CDR3 is TGTGCCAGCAGCCCCTGGGCCCAGGGAACAGATACGCAGTATTTT.

This clone came up once. The CDR3 DNA reads as TGCGCCAGCAGCCAAGTTCTTCTCACACAGCTTCACCAAGAGACCCAGTACTTC. Translated: CASSQVLLTQLHQETQYF. The genes are TRBV4-1 and TRBJ2-5; D call uncertain. The CDR3 is 18 amino acids. V lost 1 base to trimming and J lost 0 bases, with 18 bases between them. Per germline, CDR1 MGHRA and CDR2 YSYEKL.

The chain carries TRBV19 and TRBJ2-7; D may be TRBD1 (6 bases). Germline V gene sequence: CDR1 LNHDA, CDR2 SQIVND (reference sequence). With 9 bases removed from V and 6 bases from J, the gap between germline ends came to 15 bases. The length of the CDR3 is 12 residues. The CDR3 region has the DNA TGTGCCAGCAGTGACAGGAACGGCGAGCAGTACTTC. This codes for CASSDRNGEQYF.

The chain couples TRBV18 to TRBJ2-3, with TRBD2 matching over 12 bases. The CDR3 has 16 amino acids. The germline V gene encodes CDR1 KGHSH and CDR2 LQKENI. The V gene end was trimmed by 2 bases and the J gene end by 4 bases; junction bases not matched to a gene: 4. The CDR3 DNA reads as TGTGCCAGCTCACCAAGACTAGCGGGAGTGCCAGATACGCAGTATTTT. It yields the protein CASSPRLAGVPDTQYF.

V usage is TRBV28 and J usage is TRBJ1-5; D is possibly TRBD1 (5 bases). The CDR3 consists of 14 residues. The germline V and J ends were trimmed by 2 bases and 9 bases, with 14 bases remaining between them. Per the germline V gene, CDR1 is MDHEN and CDR2 is SYDVKM. CDR3 loop: CASSLNRSPSPQHF. The CDR3 nucleotides are TGTGCCAGCAGTTTAAACAGGAGTCCATCGCCCCAGCATTTT.

V is TRBV5-4 and J is TRBJ1-2; D is uncertain. V lost 4 bases, J lost 3 bases, and 13 bases lay in between. Germline values: CDR1 SGHNT, CDR2 YYREEE (reference sequence). The CDR3 contains 14 residues. The CDR3 reads CASSPRLGDYGYTF. CDR3 nucleotides: TGTGCCAGCAGCCCCCGGCTGGGCGACTATGGCTACACCTTC. The whole variable domain, remainder taken from reference TRBV5-4 and TRBJ1-2, is ETGVTQSPTHLIKTRGQQVTLRCSSQSGHNTVSWYQQALGQGPQFIFQYYREEENGRGNFPPRFSGLQFPNYSSELNVNALELDDSALYLCASSPRLGDYGYTFGSGTRLTVV.

The chain recombines TRBV30 with TRBJ2-1; TRBD2 aligns across 7 bases. The CDR3 covers 14 residues. The ends lost 2 bases at V and 4 bases at J; junction bases unmatched: 5. Germline CDR1 and CDR2: GTSNPN and SVGIG (reference sequence). The CDR3 is CAWSPLAAYNEQFF. CDR3 coding DNA: TGTGCCTGGAGTCCCCTAGCGGCGTACAATGAGCAGTTCTTC. The variable domain in full, with the rest retrieved from reference TRBV30 and TRBJ2-1, is SQTIHQWPATLVQPVGSPLSLECTVEGTSNPNLYWYRQAAGRGLQLLFYSVGIGQISSEVPQNLSASRPQDRQFILSSKKLLLSDSGFYLCAWSPLAAYNEQFFGPGTRLTVL.

The chain links TRBV7-9 to TRBJ2-5; 11 nucleotides line up with TRBD1. With 4 bases clipped from V and 3 bases from J, the junction kept 7 bases outside the gene matches. This CDR3 is 16 amino acids long. Germline V gene data show CDR1 as SEHNR and CDR2 as FQNEAQ (reference sequence). In DNA form, the CDR3 reads TGTGCCAGCAGCTGCGCGGACAGGGGGCTGGAAGAGACCCAGTACTTC. It codes for CASSCADRGLEETQYF.

This clone was seen a few times. The gene calls are TRBV7-3 and TRBJ2-1; D may be TRBD2 (7 bases). This CDR3 has 14 residues. Germline V gene lookup returns CDR1 SGHTA and CDR2 FQGTGA. With 3 bases removed from V and 6 bases from J, the gap between germline ends came to 12 bases. CDR3 in DNA: TGTGCCAGCAGCTTTGGCGGGGGCCGCAATGAGCAGTTCTTC. Encoded protein: CASSFGGGRNEQFF.

This chain links TRBV27 with TRBJ2-1; 8 nucleotides align to TRBD2. Germline CDR1 reads MNHEY; CDR2 reads SMNVEV (reference sequence). The V and J ends lost 4 bases and 3 bases, in that order; junction bases with no gene match: 2. CDR3 length: 14 residues. CDR3 sequence: CASSSAGDYNEQFF. For the CDR3, the DNA is TGTGCCAGCAGTTCAGCGGGAGACTACAATGAGCAGTTCTTC.

The V gene is TRBV2, the J gene TRBJ1-2, with 8 bases aligning to TRBD1. CDR1 SNHLY and CDR2 FYNNEI come from the germline V gene. This CDR3 has 13 amino acids. The V segment lost 5 bases and the J segment 2 bases; nucleotides outside the gene matches: 1. The chain's CDR3 is CASSTGGNYGYTF. The CDR3 DNA follows: TGTGCCAGCAGTACAGGGGGGAACTATGGCTACACCTTC.

This clone was detected once. The rearrangement links TRBV21-1 to TRBJ2-7; the table's D gene call, TRBD2, was not cross checked with the DNA. TRBV21-1 is designated a pseudogene. This CDR3 is 15 amino acids long. CDR3 loop: CASSQRGGRVFEQYF. Here the CDR3 DNA reads TGTGCCAGCAGCCAGAGGGGCGGGAGGGTTTTTGAGCAGTACTTC.

The chain combines TRBV9 with TRBJ2-7; 10 bases agree with TRBD1. V trimming: 4 bases; J trimming: 2 bases; junction bases outside the gene matches: 6. The CDR3 has 15 amino acids. Germline lookup yields CDR1 SGDLS and CDR2 YYNGEE. The CDR3 nucleotides read TGTGCCAGCAGCCTAGGACAGGGGGGAACCTACGAGCAGTACTTC. As protein: CASSLGQGGTYEQYF.

This clone has only a few counts. The chain couples TRBV19 to TRBJ2-2, with D perhaps matching TRBD2 (7 bases). This CDR3 has 16 residues. V was shortened by 1 base and J by 1 base, with 10 bases between the two germline ends. Looked up from germline, CDR1 is LNHDA and CDR2 is SQIVND (reference sequence). Here the CDR3 reads CASSIVGGLNTGELFF. The CDR3 nucleotides are TGTGCCAGTAGTATAGTGGGGGGGCTGAACACCGGGGAGCTGTTTTTT.

V gene TRBV7-9 combines with J gene TRBJ2-3, with D unresolved. The CDR3 is made up of 12 amino acids. CDR1 is SEHNR and CDR2 is FQNEAQ in the germline V gene (reference sequence). V was shortened by 3 bases and J by 2 bases, with 3 bases between the two germline ends. The CDR3 protein is CASSLATDTQYF. In DNA form, the CDR3 reads TGTGCCAGCAGCTTGGCCACAGATACGCAGTATTTT.

The chain has TRBV27 and TRBJ1-5; a weak D match, TRBD1 (5 bases). CDR1 is MNHEY, CDR2 SMNVEV, per germline (reference sequence). CDR3 size: 14 residues. V was trimmed by 9 bases and J by 3 bases, leaving 15 bases between them. The CDR3 sequence is CASTAGGTNQPQHF. DNA of the CDR3: TGTGCCAGTACCGCGGGGGGAACCAATCAGCCCCAGCATTTT.

The genes are TRBV27 and TRBJ2-5; TRBD2 is a possible D gene (6 bases). The length of the CDR3 is 14 residues. In germline, CDR1 is MNHEY, CDR2 SMNVEV (reference sequence). V was trimmed by 1 base and J by 5 bases, leaving 11 bases between them. The CDR3 sequence is CASSLYGGTETQYF. For the CDR3, the DNA is TGTGCCAGCAGTTTATATGGGGGGACGGAGACCCAGTACTTC.

V and J are TRBV4-2 and TRBJ2-1; D not resolved. This CDR3 has 16 amino acids. The germline V gene encodes CDR1 LGHNA and CDR2 YNFKEQ. The ends were cut back, 3 bases at V and 7 bases at J, with 19 bases in the middle. The CDR3 coding sequence is TGTGCCAGCAGCCAGGAGAACTATCTTGAGGAAAATGAGCAGTTCTTC. Translating gives CASSQENYLEENEQFF.

This chain connects TRBV9 to TRBJ1-1; TRBD1 matches 7 bases. Unmatched junction bases numbered 4, after V lost 3 bases and J lost 2 bases. The CDR3 totals 14 residues. Germline CDR1 is SGDLS and CDR2 is YYNGEE. CDR3 DNA sequence: TGTGCCAGCAGCGCCGGGACAGACAACACTGAAGCTTTCTTT. It is translated as CASSAGTDNTEAFF.

The chain joins TRBV2 to TRBJ2-7; TRBD2 aligns across 9 bases. The CDR3 runs to 15 residues. Germline assignment: CDR1 SNHLY and CDR2 FYNNEI. V was pared by 5 bases and J by 4 bases, with 9 bases of the junction left unmatched. CDR3 protein: CASSSQGRGGYEQYF. CDR3 sequence (DNA): TGTGCCAGCAGTTCCCAGGGGCGGGGGGGTTACGAGCAGTACTTC.

The chain is built from TRBV15 and TRBJ1-4, with D tentatively TRBD1 (5 bases). V was clipped by 3 bases and J by 1 base, with 9 bases between them. The CDR3 is 15 residues long. Germline CDR1 is LNHNV and CDR2 is YYDKDF (reference sequence). The CDR3 is CATSSQGRTNEKLFF. The CDR3 nucleotides read TGTGCCACCAGCAGTCAGGGAAGAACTAATGAAAAACTGTTTTTT.